The present TCR beta chain was sequenced within a study of blood T cells in healthy people across ages. Alongside a J-beta primer mix, a sample-barcoded 5' primer served in a second PCR lasting roughly 7 to 12 cycles. Each cDNA molecule received a tag from a template-switch adaptor that had 12 random nucleotides. TCRdb reprocessed the 5' RACE reads with MiXCR, giving one entry per CDR3 protein. The repertoire consists of 720,000 or so distinct CDR3 sequences, with roughly two fifths occurring once and the leading ten covering 25% to 35%. The study's findings and limits: Unsorted PBMCs ruled out conclusive naive versus antigen-experienced comparison.

Germline V lookup: CDR1 LNHNV, CDR2 YYDKDF (reference sequence). The germline V and J ends were trimmed by 0 bases and 3 bases, with 8 bases remaining between them. The CDR3 has 15 residues. They isolated at least 6 million PBMCs from each sample. Notes on this clonotype: What it binds is unknown.

This sequence originates from an elderly man in good health. Source material: blood. The genes are TRBV15 and TRBJ2-2; D perhaps matches TRBD2 (6 bases). The CDR3 bases are TGTGCCACCAGCAGAGAGTGGGGGGACACCGGGGAGCTGTTTTTT. Its protein is CATSREWGDTGELFF. The full variable domain, rest sourced from reference TRBV15 and TRBJ2-2, is DAMVIQNPRYQVTQFGKPVTLSCSQTLNHNVMYWYQQKSSQAPKLLFHYYDKDFNNEADTPDNFQSRRPNTSFCFLDIRSPGLGDTAMYLCATSREWGDTGELFFGEGSRLTVL.